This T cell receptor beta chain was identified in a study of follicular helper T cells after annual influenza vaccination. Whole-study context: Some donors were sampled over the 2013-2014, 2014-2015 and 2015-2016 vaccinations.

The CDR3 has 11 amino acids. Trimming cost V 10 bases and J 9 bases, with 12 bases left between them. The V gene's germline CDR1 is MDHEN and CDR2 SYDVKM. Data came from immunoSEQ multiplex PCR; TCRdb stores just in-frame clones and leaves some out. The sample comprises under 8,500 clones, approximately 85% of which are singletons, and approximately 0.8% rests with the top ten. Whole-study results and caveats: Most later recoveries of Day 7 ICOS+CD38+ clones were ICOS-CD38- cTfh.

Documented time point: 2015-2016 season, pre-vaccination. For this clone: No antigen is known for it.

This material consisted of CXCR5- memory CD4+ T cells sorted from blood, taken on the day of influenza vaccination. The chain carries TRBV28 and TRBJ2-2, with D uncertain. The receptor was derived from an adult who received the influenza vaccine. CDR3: CATEGPRELFF. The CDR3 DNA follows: TGTGCCACCGAAGGACCCCGGGAGCTGTTTTTT.